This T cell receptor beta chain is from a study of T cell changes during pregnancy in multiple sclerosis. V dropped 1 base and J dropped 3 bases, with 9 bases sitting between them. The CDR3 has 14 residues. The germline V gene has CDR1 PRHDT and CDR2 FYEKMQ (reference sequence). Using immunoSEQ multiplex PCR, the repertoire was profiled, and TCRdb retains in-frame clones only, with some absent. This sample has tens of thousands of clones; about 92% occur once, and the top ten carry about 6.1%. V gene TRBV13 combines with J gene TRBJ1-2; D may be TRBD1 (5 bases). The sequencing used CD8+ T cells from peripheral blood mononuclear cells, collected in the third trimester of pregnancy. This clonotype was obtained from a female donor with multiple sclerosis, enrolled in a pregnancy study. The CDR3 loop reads CASSLVPGDYGYTF. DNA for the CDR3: TGTGCCAGCAGCTTAGTTCCGGGGGACTATGGCTACACCTTC.